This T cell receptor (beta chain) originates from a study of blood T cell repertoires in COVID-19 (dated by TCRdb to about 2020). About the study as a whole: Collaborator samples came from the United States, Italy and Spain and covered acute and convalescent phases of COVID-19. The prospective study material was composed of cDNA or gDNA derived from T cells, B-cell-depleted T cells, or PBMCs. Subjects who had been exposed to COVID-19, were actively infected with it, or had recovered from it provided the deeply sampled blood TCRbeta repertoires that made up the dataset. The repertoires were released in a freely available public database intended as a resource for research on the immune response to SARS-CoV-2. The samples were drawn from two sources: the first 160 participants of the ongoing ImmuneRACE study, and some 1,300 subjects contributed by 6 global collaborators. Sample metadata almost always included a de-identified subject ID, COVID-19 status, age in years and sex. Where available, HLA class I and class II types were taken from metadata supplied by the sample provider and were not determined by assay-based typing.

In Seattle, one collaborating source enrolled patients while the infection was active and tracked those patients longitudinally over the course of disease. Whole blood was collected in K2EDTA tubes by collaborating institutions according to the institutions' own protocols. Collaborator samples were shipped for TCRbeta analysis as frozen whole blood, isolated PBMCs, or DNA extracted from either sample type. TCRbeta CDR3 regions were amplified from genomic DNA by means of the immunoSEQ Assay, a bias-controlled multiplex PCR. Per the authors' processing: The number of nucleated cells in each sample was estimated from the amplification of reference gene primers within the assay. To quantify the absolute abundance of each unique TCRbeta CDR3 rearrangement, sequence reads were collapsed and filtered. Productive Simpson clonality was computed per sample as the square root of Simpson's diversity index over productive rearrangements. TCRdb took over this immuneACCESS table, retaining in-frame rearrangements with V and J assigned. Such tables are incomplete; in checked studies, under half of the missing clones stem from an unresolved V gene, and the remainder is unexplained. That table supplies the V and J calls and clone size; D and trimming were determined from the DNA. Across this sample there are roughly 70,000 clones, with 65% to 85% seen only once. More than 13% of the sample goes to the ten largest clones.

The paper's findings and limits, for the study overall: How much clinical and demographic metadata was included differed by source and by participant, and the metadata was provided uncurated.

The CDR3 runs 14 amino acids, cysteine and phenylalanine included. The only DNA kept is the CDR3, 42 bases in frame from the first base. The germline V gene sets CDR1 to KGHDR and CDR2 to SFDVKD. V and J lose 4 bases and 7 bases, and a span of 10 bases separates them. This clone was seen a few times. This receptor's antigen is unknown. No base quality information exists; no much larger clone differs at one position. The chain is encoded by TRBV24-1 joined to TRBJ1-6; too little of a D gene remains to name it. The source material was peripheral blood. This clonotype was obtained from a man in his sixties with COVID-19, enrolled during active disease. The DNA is TGTGCCACCAGTGAGGGCAGATTAAATTCACCCCTCCACTTT. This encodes CATSEGRLNSPLHF.